The clone carrying this T cell receptor (beta chain) turned up a few times. This sample is part of a study of blood T cell repertoires in COVID-19. About the study: The analysed material was cDNA or gDNA that came from T cells, B-cell-depleted T cells, or PBMCs.

Sequenced by immunoSEQ multiplex PCR; TCRdb stores in-frame clones only, minus some. The data hold tens of thousands of clones, with around 86% observed a single time. CDR3 length: 17 amino acids. Trimming cost V 2 bases and J 7 bases; bases outside gene matches: 12. Per germline, CDR1 SEHNR and CDR2 FQNEAQ (reference sequence). The V call is TRBV7-9, the J call TRBJ2-1; 9 nucleotides agree with TRBD2. Sequenced sample: peripheral blood. The TCR originated in a woman aged 80 or older with COVID-19, enrolled during active disease. The CDR3 spells CASSLRLGGRVRNEQFF. CDR3 sequence (DNA): TGTGCCAGCAGCTTACGACTCGGCGGGAGGGTTAGAAATGAGCAGTTCTTC.